This T cell receptor (beta chain) comes out of a study of graft-versus-host responses after intestinal transplantation (dated by TCRdb to the early 2020s). Some background on the complete study: Recipients received multivisceral, liver-intestinal, or isolated intestinal transplants. Anti-thymocyte globulin induction was given to all recipients, followed by maintenance tacrolimus and steroids for approximately three years. Bulk TCR-beta CDR3 sequencing was used to track graft-versus-host and host-versus-graft alloreactive T cell clones in the graft, circulation and bone marrow after intestinal transplantation. Alloreactive clones were identified by sequencing pre-transplant mixed lymphocyte reaction products and comparing them with unstimulated pre-transplant donor and recipient T cells. The cohort enrolled 20 to 30 intestinal transplant recipients including one retransplant, and a few patients lacking pretransplant specimens were excluded. Donor T cell macrochimerism was defined as a peak of at least 4% donor T cells among recipient peripheral blood mononuclear cells. Instead of going to the commercial service, samples from a few later patients were sequenced in-house on an Illumina MiSeq and processed with MiXCR.

General conclusions and limits of the study: Early after transplant, peak levels of circulating GvH clones were found to be associated with declines in HvG clones. The conclusions were limited by the relatively low number and heterogeneity of the intestinal transplant patients. In the allografts of patients with donor T cell macrochimerism, GvH to HvG T cell clonal ratios were high. GvH clones were found in recipient bone marrow, and some of the GvH clones appeared earlier in ileal mucosa or blood, which is consistent with an intestinal mucosal origin.

For this clone: Its antigen is currently not known. Nothing much larger sits one base from this clone, and base qualities are not available.

Library creation used the immunoSEQ multiplex PCR assay. For most patients, high-throughput TCR-beta CDR3 sequencing of genomic DNA was performed by Adaptive Biotechnologies. From the authors' description of their analysis: Adaptive's ImmunoSEQ software supplied the TCR sequencing data for 15 to 20 patients, while MiXCR and VDJtools were used to process three other patients. Because the origin of CDR3 nucleotide sequences shared between donor and recipient could not be assigned, those sequences were removed. Alloreactive clones required at least 2-fold expansion over unstimulated cells and minimum CFSE-low frequency of 0.002% (template counts) or 0.001% (read counts). Clones were considered mappable if detected in sequenced pre-transplant spleen, lymph node, or MLR CFSE-low populations of the donor or recipient. Cumulative frequency of alloreactive clones was calculated as a percentage of all sequences weighted by copy number. TCRdb limited this immuneACCESS table to in-frame rearrangements with V and J called. A share of clones is missing; checked studies link under half to unresolved V genes, and the rest is unexplained. For V, J and clone size, that table is used; D and trimming come from the DNA. This sample has approximately 100,000 clones in its table, and approximately 85% of those were observed once. The ten largest account for over 1.1% of the sample.

Blood samples were collected up to 4 times in the first month after transplant and then at least monthly when available. This clonotype was obtained from a human patient who received an intestinal transplant, so some T cells may come from the graft donor. Sample: PBMCs, taken 255 days after intestinal transplant.

The sequence in DNA is TGTGCCTGGAGTCACCGGGACAGGGGGGTCGGGGAGCTGTTTTTT. Translated, this gives CAWSHRDRGVGELFF. The chain joins TRBV30 to TRBJ2-2; 11 bases in between match TRBD1. The germline V gene (reference sequence) specifies GTSNPN as CDR1 and SVGIG as CDR2. Unmatched junction bases come to 6, with V trimmed by 2 bases and J by 7 bases. Spanning cysteine to phenylalanine, the CDR3 consists of 15 amino acids. The DNA shown is the 45-base CDR3, in frame from base 1. The full variable domain, with segments outside the CDR3 supplied by the reference TRBV30 and TRBJ2-2 proteins, appears as SQTIHQWPATLVQPVGSPLSLECTVEGTSNPNLYWYRQAAGRGLQLLFYSVGIGQISSEVPQNLSASRPQDRQFILSSKKLLLSDSGFYLCAWSHRDRGVGELFFGEGSRLTVL.